Below, one TCR beta chain is given with its context. From germline, CDR1 is SGHRS and CDR2 YFSETQ. The length of the CDR3 is 17 residues. The V and J ends lost 4 bases and 0 bases, in that order; junction bases with no gene match: 10. This sample stems from a study of blood T cell repertoires in COVID-19. As for the study in general: Acute and convalescent COVID-19 specimens originated in the United States, Italy and Spain. PBMCs, B-cell-depleted T cells, or T cells were the source of the cDNA or gDNA that made up the material.

Original processing notes: Estimates of nucleated cell counts were drawn from the amplification of reference gene primers. Some clones are missing from TCRdb's copy, which holds only in-frame ones; the method was immunoSEQ multiplex PCR. V and J calls and clone size follow that table, whereas D and trimming were derived from the DNA. The sample lists 200,000 to 250,000 clones, approximately 83% occurring once. The chain carries TRBV5-1 and TRBJ2-3, with TRBD1 matching 8 bases. The specimen sequenced was peripheral blood. The origin of this receptor is a woman aged 60-75 years with acute or convalescent COVID-19. The CDR3 reads CASSLVGQGASTDTQYF. For the CDR3, the DNA is TGCGCCAGCAGCCTGGTTGGGCAGGGGGCGAGCACAGATACGCAGTATTTT.